This record covers a single T cell receptor (beta chain). The data derive from a study of OX40 agonist ivuxolimab in advanced cancers. Overall study: Prior checkpoint blockade (anti-PD-1, anti-PD-L1 or anti-CTLA-4) was permitted; 40% had it.

Assay used: immunoSEQ multiplex PCR; TCRdb lists only in-frame clones, some missing. The profile shows about 62,000 clones, 79% of them singletons. Trimming left V 5 bases short and J 3 bases short, with 4 bases between. This CDR3 is built from 12 residues. From germline, CDR1 is SGHTA and CDR2 FQGNSA. This chain connects TRBV7-2 to TRBJ2-2; no firm D call. Specimen: CD4+ or CD8+ T cells sorted from blood, collected in a trial of the OX40 agonist ivuxolimab. This receptor was identified in an adult with an advanced solid tumor such as melanoma, head and neck, liver or kidney cancer. CDR3: CASSKYTGELFF. CDR3 nucleotide sequence: TGTGCCAGCAGCAAATACACCGGGGAGCTGTTTTTT.